The present T cell receptor (beta chain) was sequenced within a study of blood T cell repertoires in COVID-19. As for the study in general: The samples span acute and convalescent COVID-19 from the United States, Italy and Spain. T cells, B-cell-depleted T cells, or PBMCs provided the cDNA or gDNA that served as material.

In the original workflow: How many nucleated cells were present was estimated from reference gene primer amplification. Produced via immunoSEQ multiplex PCR; TCRdb's table is partial and in-frame only. V and J calls and clone size come straight from that table; D and trimming were deduced from the DNA. Among about 260,000 clones, approximately 87% were seen once, and the ten largest hold about 5%. CDR3 size: 18 residues. CDR1 SGHTA and CDR2 FQGNSA come from the germline V gene. V dropped 1 base and J dropped 5; count of bases not matched to a gene: 10. This clone was picked up one time. Sample: peripheral blood. The source of this sequence is a man in his sixties who had recovered from COVID-19. The rearrangement joins TRBV7-2 to TRBJ2-1, with 11 bases fitting TRBD2. The chain's CDR3 is CASSLGLAGGLGNNEQFF. The CDR3 DNA sequence: TGTGCCAGCAGCTTAGGGCTAGCGGGGGGTCTAGGGAACAATGAGCAGTTCTTC. Looking up the rest from reference TRBV7-2 and TRBJ2-1 gives the full variable domain: GAGVSQSPSNKVTEKGKDVELRCDPISGHTALYWYRQSLGQGLEFLIYFQGNSAPDKSGLPSDRFSAERTGGSVSTLTIQRTQQEDSAVYLCASSLGLAGGLGNNEQFFGPGTRLTVL.